These T cell receptor beta chains were read from a single sample in a study of identical twins. Via MiXCR, TCRdb re-called the 5' RACE reads, giving one row per CDR3 protein. The data show roughly 750,000 distinct CDR3 sequences, with approximately 21% seen just once and approximately 4.3% held by the top ten. These data also featured in a second study, about T cells expressing NK-cell markers.

The source material was PBMCs. The receptors were gathered from a woman between 18 and 30 years old in good health. Each CDR3 is given with its conserved first and last residue. A D gene is named only where the DNA matches it firmly. Clone size is given for some rows only: seen once, a few or many times, or a class if the clone is expanded.

V	J	size	D	DNA	CDR3
TRBV20-1	TRBJ2-3	many	NA	TGCAGTGCATCCCTAGCCGGCACAGATACGCAGTATTTT	CSASLAGTDTQYF
TRBV5-6	TRBJ2-1	few	TRBD2	TGTGCCAGCAGCTTGGGGGGACTAGCGGGAAAGAATGAGCAGTTCTTC	CASSLGGLAGKNEQFF
TRBV20-1	TRBJ1-1	many	NA	TGCAGTGCTGCTCAGGGTAACACTGAAGCTTTCTTT	CSAAQGNTEAFF
TRBV12-3/TRBV12-4	TRBJ1-6	few	TRBD1	TGTGCCAGCAGCCCCTCAGGGGGCTGGTATAATTCACCCCTCCACTTT	CASSPSGGWYNSPLHF
TRBV20-1	TRBJ2-7	NA	NA	TGCAGTGCTAGAGGTGGGGGGTACTACGAGCAGTACTTC	CSARGGGYYEQYF
TRBV7-2	TRBJ2-4	NA	TRBD2	TGTGCCAGCAGCTTACAGACTAGCGGTTTGAGCATTCAGTACTTC	CASSLQTSGLSIQYF
TRBV5-1	TRBJ2-7	few	NA	TGCGCCAGCAGCCCCGGGACACACTACTACGAGCAGTACTTC	CASSPGTHYYEQYF
TRBV12-3/TRBV12-4	TRBJ1-4	NA	NA	TGTGCCAGCAGTTTTGCGGGACACAAGAATGAAAAACTGTTTTTT	CASSFAGHKNEKLFF
TRBV27	TRBJ2-1	NA	NA	TGTGCCAGCAGTTTATCGATCAGGACAGCCGGGGATGAGCAGTTCTTC	CASSLSIRTAGDEQFF
TRBV25-1	TRBJ1-1	NA	TRBD1	TGTGCCAGCGCCGGGACAGTGTACACTGAAGCTTTCTTT	CASAGTVYTEAFF
TRBV29-1	TRBJ2-5	many	TRBD2	TGCAGCGTTGAAGGTAGCGGGAAAGAGACCCAGTACTTC	CSVEGSGKETQYF
TRBV5-6	TRBJ2-1	NA	NA	TGTGCCAGCAGCTTTAAGGTTCTTTCCTACAATGAGCAGTTCTTC	CASSFKVLSYNEQFF
TRBV6-1	TRBJ1-2	few	TRBD1	TGTGCCAGCAGTGGCGGGACAGGGGATTACTATGGCTACACCTTC	CASSGGTGDYYGYTF
TRBV20-1	TRBJ1-6	NA	NA	TGCAGTGCTCCTACAGGGAATTCACCCCTCCACTTT	CSAPTGNSPLHF
TRBV12-3/TRBV12-4	TRBJ1-5	few	NA	TGTGCCAGCAGTTTTAGACAGTATAGCAATCAGCCCCAGCATTTT	CASSFRQYSNQPQHF
TRBV5-1	TRBJ1-4	NA	NA	TGCGCCAGCAAGACCGGAGCAACTAATGAAAAACTGTTTTTT	CASKTGATNEKLFF
TRBV5-6	TRBJ2-1	NA	NA	TGTGCCAGCAGCTTGACGGGTCAGGCTTACAATGAGCAGTTCTTC	CASSLTGQAYNEQFF
TRBV29-1	TRBJ1-1	many	NA	TGCAGCGTATCTAGCAGGCGGGACACTGAAGCTTTCTTT	CSVSSRRDTEAFF
TRBV18	TRBJ2-7	few	NA	TGTGCCAGCTCACTGGACCACAACTACGAGCAGTACTTC	CASSLDHNYEQYF
TRBV5-6	TRBJ2-1	NA	NA	TGTGCCAGCAGCCCACCAGGGGGAGGGTCCTACAATGAGCAGTTCTTC	CASSPPGGGSYNEQFF
TRBV27	TRBJ1-5	NA	NA	TGTGCCAGCGGGTCTGTTAGCAATCAGCCCCAGCATTTT	CASGSVSNQPQHF
TRBV12-3/TRBV12-4	TRBJ1-1	NA	TRBD1	TGTGCCAGCAGGACCCAGGGGGACACTGAAGCTTTCTTT	CASRTQGDTEAFF
TRBV5-5	TRBJ2-3	NA	NA	TGTGCCAGCAGCTATATATCCACAGATACGCAGTATTTT	CASSYISTDTQYF
TRBV19	TRBJ2-1	many	NA	TGTGCCAGTAGTAATCAAGCGAGTAATGAGCAGTTCTTC	CASSNQASNEQFF
TRBV30	TRBJ2-1	few	TRBD2	TGTGCCTGGAGGGCGGGTAGCGGGAGTACCCATGAGCAGTTCTTC	CAWRAGSGSTHEQFF
TRBV5-1	TRBJ2-3	few	NA	TGCGCCAGCAGCCTGGAGGGGCCGGGGGATACGCAGTATTTT	CASSLEGPGDTQYF
TRBV12-3/TRBV12-4	TRBJ1-1	once	TRBD1	TGTGCCAGCTGCTCTATGGGGGGGACAGCCATGAACACTGAAGCTTTCTTT	CASCSMGGTAMNTEAFF
TRBV12-3/TRBV12-4	TRBJ1-4	many	NA	TGTGCCAGCAGTCGCCTCTTAGGGGAAAAACTGTTTTTT	CASSRLLGEKLFF
TRBV5-6	TRBJ1-2	many	NA	TGTGCCAGCAGCTTGCGGTTAGGGGGCTACACCTTC	CASSLRLGGYTF
TRBV25-1	TRBJ2-7	many	NA	TGTGCCAGCAGTGAATTACCCCTCGCCAGAGGATTGGACGGCGAGCAGTACTTC	CASSELPLARGLDGEQYF
TRBV6-1	TRBJ2-1	NA	TRBD2	TGTGCCATTCCCGGGACTAAGAGTTTTCATGAGCAGTTCTTC	CAIPGTKSFHEQFF
TRBV24-1	TRBJ2-1	NA	NA	TGTGCCACCAGTGAGTCGACAGAGGATGAGCAGTTCTTC	CATSESTEDEQFF
TRBV4-1	TRBJ1-4	NA	NA	TGCGCCAGCAGCCAAGGGCGGGCATCAACTAATGAAAAACTGTTTTTT	CASSQGRASTNEKLFF
TRBV20-1	TRBJ2-1	NA	TRBD2	TGCAGTGCTATCGGCGGACTAGCTCTAAGTGAGCAGTTCTTC	CSAIGGLALSEQFF
TRBV12-3/TRBV12-4	TRBJ1-2	NA	NA	TGTGCCAGCAGTCCCCGGGTCGACAGTGACTATGGCTACACCTTC	CASSPRVDSDYGYTF
TRBV5-1	TRBJ2-5	NA	TRBD2	TGCGCCAGCAGCTGGGGGGGGGAAGAGACCCAGTACTTC	CASSWGGEETQYF
TRBV7-2	TRBJ2-3	NA	TRBD1	TGTGCCAGCAGTCAGACAGGGTCAGATACGCAGTATTTT	CASSQTGSDTQYF
TRBV20-1	TRBJ2-1	NA	NA	TGCAGAGGTGATAAGGGTCTTGAGCAGTTCTTC	CRGDKGLEQFF
TRBV4-3	TRBJ2-3	many	NA	TGCGCCAGCAGCCAAGTGACGACTAGCACAGATACGCAGTATTTT	CASSQVTTSTDTQYF
TRBV5-5	TRBJ2-4	NA	NA	TGTGCCAGCAGCGTGGTCCCCCCAGACGGCATTCAGTACTTC	CASSVVPPDGIQYF